This T cell receptor beta chain was sequenced in a study of T-cell memory formation after mild COVID-19. Study findings and constraints: SARS-CoV-2 specificity was not confirmed for second-wave clones peaking on day 37. Day 15 to 85 contractors were CD4/CD8 balanced; later expanders leaned CD4+.

Of note for this clonotype: Its antigen remains unidentified.

CDR1 is DFQATT and CDR2 is SNEGSKA in the germline V gene (reference sequence). V dropped 3 bases and J dropped 0 bases, with 12 bases sitting between them. CDR3 length: 15 residues. TCRdb itself ran the 5' RACE reads through MiXCR, one entry per CDR3 protein. The data show fewer than 600,000 distinct CDR3 sequences, approximately 21% seen once. Sequencing was carried out using PBMCs or a T cell subset sorted from them (not recorded which). The sequence came from an adult woman who had mild COVID-19 (a few samples of this study predate the infection). Cell type and time point are not known. The J gene is TRBJ1-5, the V gene TRBV20-1; no firm D call. The CDR3 DNA follows: TGCAGTGCTAGCAGTATGGCAGATAGCAATCAGCCCCAGCATTTT. Translation gives CSASSMADSNQPQHF.